These 27 T cell receptor beta chains were all obtained from the same sample, sequenced in a study of blood T cell repertoires in COVID-19. Libraries were prepared by immunoSEQ multiplex PCR; TCRdb keeps only in-frame clonotypes and omits some of them. The sample includes roughly 93,000 clones, 80% to 90% of them seen just once. The sample consisted of peripheral blood. The receptors originated from a human donor in a cohort sampled during active COVID-19.

The chain is built from TRBV5-6 and TRBJ1-1; 7 bases map to TRBD1. The CDR3 loop spans 13 amino acids. The trim removed 1 base at V and 7 bases at J, leaving 4 bases unmatched. Germline values: CDR1 SGHDT, CDR2 YYEEEE. The chain's CDR3 is CASSLTGDSEAFF. The CDR3 coding sequence is TGTGCCAGCAGCTTGACAGGGGACAGTGAAGCTTTCTTT.

This chain connects TRBV3-1 (or the pseudogene TRBV3-2) to TRBJ2-3, with 10 positions matching TRBD2. The CDR3 spans 15 residues. Trimming cost V 0 bases and J 7 bases; bases outside gene matches: 4. Germline V gene data show CDR1 as LGHDT and CDR2 as YNNKEL (reference sequence). CDR3 in DNA: TGTGCCAGCAGCCAAGATACGGGACTAGCGAATACGCAGTATTTT. It yields the protein CASSQDTGLANTQYF.

This clone showed up just once. This chain links TRBV19 with TRBJ2-1; D is ambiguous. The V gene lost 0 bases and the J gene lost 4 bases, with 7 bases spanning the gap. The CDR3 has 14 residues. Per germline, CDR1 LNHDA and CDR2 SQIVND (reference sequence). The CDR3 sequence is CASSIDSLYNEQFF. Written as DNA, the CDR3 is TGTGCCAGTAGTATAGACTCCCTTTACAATGAGCAGTTCTTC.

CDR3 in amino acids: CASSDGGQPQHF. Here the CDR3 DNA reads TGTGCCAGCAGTGATGGCGGTCAGCCCCAGCATTTT. J is TRBJ1-5 and V is TRBV6-1; the D is unclear. Germline CDR1 MNHNS, CDR2 SASEGT. V was trimmed by 3 bases and J by 6 bases, leaving 6 bases between them. The CDR3 has 12 amino acids.

The chain has TRBV11-1 and TRBJ2-1; D uncertain. The CDR3 has 8 amino acids. Looked up from germline, CDR1 is SGHAT and CDR2 is FQDESV (reference sequence). V shed 3 bases and J shed 16 bases, with 4 bases lying between them. The CDR3 sequence is CASSFHFF. In nucleotides, the CDR3 is TGTGCCAGCAGCTTTCATTTCTTC.

This clone showed up just a few times. The V gene is TRBV6-5, the J gene TRBJ2-7; 11 bases fit TRBD2. From germline, CDR1 is MNHEY and CDR2 SVGAGI. V was clipped by 6 bases and J by 3 bases; unmatched bases: 7. This CDR3 comprises 15 residues. CDR3: CASRGFTSGSYEQYF. CDR3 coding DNA: TGTGCCAGCAGGGGGTTTACTAGCGGGAGCTACGAGCAGTACTTC.

The rearrangement links TRBV15 to TRBJ1-3, with 7 nucleotides matching TRBD1. This CDR3 is 17 amino acids long. The V gene's germline CDR1 is LNHNV and CDR2 YYDKDF (reference sequence). The ends lost 4 bases at V and 0 bases at J; junction bases unmatched: 9. This CDR3 is CATSKDRDSPSGNTIYF. The CDR3 DNA follows: TGTGCCACCAGCAAGGATCGGGACAGCCCCTCTGGAAACACCATATATTTT.

This clone was seen a single time. The rearrangement links TRBV19 to TRBJ1-5, with D perhaps matching TRBD1 (5 bases). The V gene's germline CDR1 is LNHDA and CDR2 SQIVND (reference sequence). V was clipped by 3 bases and J by 0 bases, with 24 bases between them. The CDR3 totals 20 residues. CDR3 residues: CASSISRSGRLGGSNQPQHF. As DNA, the CDR3 is TGTGCCAGTAGTATTAGCCGGTCAGGGAGGTTGGGGGGTAGCAATCAGCCCCAGCATTTT.

The V call is TRBV5-1, the J call TRBJ2-2, with TRBD2 matching 9 bases. This CDR3 has 14 amino acids. Germline CDR1 is SGHRS and CDR2 is YFSETQ. Germline trimming cut 3 bases from V and 5 bases from J; bases unmatched to any gene: 2. The CDR3 region is CASSSAGGTGELFF. The CDR3 coding sequence is TGCGCCAGCAGCTCAGCGGGAGGAACCGGGGAGCTGTTTTTT.

The J gene is TRBJ2-3, the V gene TRBV7-3, with 8 positions matching TRBD2. This CDR3 contains 15 residues. The germline V gene encodes CDR1 SGHTA and CDR2 FQGTGA. Germline trimming cut 6 bases from V and 0 bases from J; bases unmatched to any gene: 5. The CDR3 nucleotides read TGTGCCAGCAGTCGACTAGCGACTAGCACAGATACGCAGTATTTT. This encodes CASSRLATSTDTQYF.

The chain carries TRBV6-5 and TRBJ2-7; 10 positions match TRBD1. Germline CDR1 MNHEY, CDR2 SVGAGI. The J segment lost 4 bases and the V segment lost 0 bases, leaving 3 bases of the junction unmatched. The CDR3 consists of 15 residues. DNA for the CDR3: TGTGCCAGCAGTTACTCCCCGGGACAGGGGTACGAGCAGTACTTC. Its translation: CASSYSPGQGYEQYF.

V usage is TRBV18 and J usage is TRBJ2-1, with 11 bases identical to TRBD2. Unmatched junction bases numbered 15, after V lost 2 bases and J lost 12 bases. In germline, CDR1 is KGHSH, CDR2 LQKENI. The CDR3 spans 17 residues. The CDR3 sequence is CASSPNSRLAGTLGQFF. In DNA, the CDR3 is TGTGCCAGCTCACCAAATTCCCGACTAGCGGGAACCCTGGGGCAGTTCTTC.

This clone appeared a single time. The genes are TRBV3-1 (or the pseudogene TRBV3-2) and TRBJ2-7, with D unclear. V was pared by 4 bases and J by 5 bases, with 12 bases between. The germline V gene encodes CDR1 LGHDT and CDR2 YNNKEL (reference sequence). This CDR3 has 13 residues. This chain's CDR3 is CASSRTYSHEQYF. CDR3 sequence (DNA): TGTGCCAGCAGCCGAACTTATTCCCACGAGCAGTACTTC.

The V gene is TRBV10-3, the J gene TRBJ2-1, with 9 bases identical to TRBD2. CDR1 and CDR2 from the germline V gene are ENHRY and SYGVKD. The V gene end was trimmed by 0 bases and the J gene end by 13 bases; junction bases not matched to a gene: 1. This CDR3 is 12 amino acids long. CDR3 sequence: CAISESGLAQFF. The CDR3 region has the DNA TGTGCCATCAGTGAGTCGGGACTAGCCCAGTTCTTC.

This clone was seen just once. The J gene is TRBJ2-1, the V gene TRBV29-1; D remains ambiguous. The germline V gene encodes CDR1 SQVTM and CDR2 ANQGSEA. With 7 bases removed from V and 7 bases from J, the gap between germline ends came to 8 bases. The CDR3 sequence is 10 residues long. Written as DNA, the CDR3 is TGCAGCGGAGAAGTGAATGAGCAGTTCTTC. This gives the protein CSGEVNEQFF.

The rearrangement links TRBV2 to TRBJ2-7; 10 bases map to TRBD1. V shed 8 bases, J shed 12 bases, and the junction held 13 bases outside the gene matches. Germline V CDR1 and CDR2: SNHLY, FYNNEI. The CDR3 is made up of 13 amino acids. The CDR3, as DNA: TGTGCCAGCGGTGGACAGGGGGTGGGGTACGGGTACTTC. Protein: CASGGQGVGYGYF.

The V call is TRBV6-6, the J call TRBJ2-3; D not certain. This CDR3 is 14 amino acids long. Trimming stripped 7 bases from V and 4 bases from J, with 15 bases between. Germline V gene sequence: CDR1 MNHNY, CDR2 SVGAGI (reference sequence). CDR3 in DNA: TGTGCCAGCAACCCTAGGTTCGCGCCAGATACGCAGTATTTT. As protein: CASNPRFAPDTQYF.

This chain connects TRBV9 to TRBJ2-5; D is perhaps TRBD1 (5 bases). V lost 0 bases to trimming and J lost 7 bases, with 10 bases between them. CDR1 SGDLS and CDR2 YYNGEE come from the germline V gene. The CDR3 contains 13 residues. CDR3 protein: CASSVEGRGTQYF. The CDR3, as DNA: TGTGCCAGCAGCGTAGAGGGGCGTGGGACCCAGTACTTC.

This chain connects TRBV28 to TRBJ1-2, with 9 bases aligning to TRBD1. The CDR3 extends over 18 amino acids. The V gene end was trimmed by 4 bases and the J gene end by 6 bases; junction bases not matched to a gene: 18. CDR1 and CDR2 from the germline V gene are MDHEN and SYDVKM. CDR3 protein: CASSSPLSGTGRRHGYTF. The CDR3 bases are TGTGCCAGCAGTTCCCCCCTATCCGGGACAGGGAGGCGGCATGGCTACACCTTC.

The chain links TRBV28 to TRBJ2-3, with TRBD2 identical over 10 bases. CDR1 is MDHEN, CDR2 SYDVKM, per germline. The CDR3 has 14 residues. V was pared by 5 bases and J by 11 bases, with 10 bases of the junction left unmatched. In DNA form, the CDR3 reads TGTGCCAGCAGTCCTAGCGGGAGCTCTTTAAGGCAGTATTTT. Its translation is CASSPSGSSLRQYF. The entire variable domain, with the rest obtained from reference TRBV28 and TRBJ2-3, is as follows: DVKVTQSSRYLVKRTGEKVFLECVQDMDHENMFWYRQDPGLGLRLIYFSYDVKMKEKGDIPEGYSVSREKKERFSLILESASTNQTSMYLCASSPSGSSLRQYFGPGTRLTVL.

V is TRBV28 and J is TRBJ2-7; tentative D call: TRBD1 (5 bases). Germline loops: CDR1 MDHEN, CDR2 SYDVKM. The V gene lost 3 bases and the J gene lost 2 bases, with 11 bases spanning the gap. The length of the CDR3 is 14 residues. The CDR3: CASSLGRVPYEQYF. The CDR3 DNA reads TGTGCCAGCAGTTTGGGCAGGGTTCCCTACGAGCAGTACTTC.

CDR3 protein: CASSLGQGKKTQYF. As DNA, the CDR3 is TGTGCCAGCAGCTTAGGGCAGGGGAAGAAGACCCAGTACTTC. The gene calls are TRBV7-2 and TRBJ2-5, with D possibly TRBD1 on 6 matching bases. V lost 1 base and J lost 6, with 12 bases in between. Germline CDR1 SGHTA, CDR2 FQGNSA. The CDR3 runs 14 residues.

The rearrangement links TRBV4-1 to TRBJ1-4; 11 nucleotides match TRBD1. The CDR3 is 16 residues long. Germline values: CDR1 MGHRA, CDR2 YSYEKL. Trimming cost V 0 bases and J 8 bases; bases outside gene matches: 5. The CDR3 loop is CASSQERDRGNEKLFF. The CDR3 bases are TGCGCCAGCAGCCAAGAGAGGGACAGGGGGAACGAAAAACTGTTTTTT.

V is TRBV28 and J is TRBJ1-1, with a tentative D call TRBD1 (5 bases). The CDR3 consists of 13 residues. Germline-derived CDR1 and CDR2 are MDHEN and SYDVKM. V was shortened by 9 bases and J by 4 bases, with 15 bases between the two germline ends. The CDR3 reads CASLSTGGTEAFF. In DNA, the CDR3 is TGTGCCAGTTTAAGCACCGGGGGCACTGAAGCTTTCTTT.

The chain has TRBV23-1 and TRBJ2-3; TRBD1 matches at 7 bases. TRBV23-1 counts as an open reading frame of uncertain function. This CDR3 is 17 amino acids long. With 3 bases clipped from V and 1 base from J, the junction kept 10 bases outside the gene matches. CDR3 DNA: TGCGCCAGCAGTCATGCTGAGCACGGACAGGGCACAGATACGCAGTATTTT. This encodes CASSHAEHGQGTDTQYF.

J is TRBJ2-3 and V is TRBV30; D is possibly TRBD1 (5 bases). CDR1 and CDR2 (germline): GTSNPN, SVGIG (reference sequence). Trimming stripped 4 bases from V and 0 bases from J, with 11 bases between. The CDR3 loop spans 14 amino acids. The CDR3 DNA reads as TGTGCCTGGATTGGGGCAGGGAGCACAGATACGCAGTATTTT. It yields the protein CAWIGAGSTDTQYF.

This clone was seen only once. The V gene is TRBV11-2, the J gene TRBJ2-1; D is ambiguous. CDR1 SGHAT and CDR2 FQNNGV come from the germline V gene. V was cut by 0 bases and J by 4 bases, with 10 bases left in between. The CDR3 runs 15 residues. The CDR3 nucleotides read TGTGCCAGCAGCTTAGAACAGAGTCCTTACAATGAGCAGTTCTTC. It yields the protein CASSLEQSPYNEQFF.